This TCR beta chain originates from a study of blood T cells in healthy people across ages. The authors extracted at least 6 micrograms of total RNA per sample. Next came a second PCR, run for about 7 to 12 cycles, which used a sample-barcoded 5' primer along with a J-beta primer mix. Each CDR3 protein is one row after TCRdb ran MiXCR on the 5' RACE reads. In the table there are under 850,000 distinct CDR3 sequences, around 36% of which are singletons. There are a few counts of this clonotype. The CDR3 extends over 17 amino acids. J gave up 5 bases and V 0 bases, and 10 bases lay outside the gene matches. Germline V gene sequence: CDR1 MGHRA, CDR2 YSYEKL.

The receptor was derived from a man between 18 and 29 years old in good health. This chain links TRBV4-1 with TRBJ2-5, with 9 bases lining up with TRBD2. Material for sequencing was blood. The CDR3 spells CASSQDLRASGVETQYF. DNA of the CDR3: TGCGCCAGCAGCCAAGATCTGAGGGCTAGCGGGGTGGAGACCCAGTACTTC.